This TCR beta chain was retrieved from a study of blood T cell repertoires in COVID-19. Study as a whole: Samples representing acute and convalescent COVID-19 were sourced from the United States, Italy and Spain. The analysed material was cDNA or gDNA that came from T cells, B-cell-depleted T cells, or PBMCs.

CDR3 length: 13 residues. Trimming stripped 3 bases from V and 0 bases from J, with 3 bases between. CDR1 is PRHDT, CDR2 FYEKMQ, per germline (reference sequence). Original methodology: Estimation of nucleated cell counts relied on the amplification of reference gene primers. Sequencing was performed with immunoSEQ multiplex PCR; in TCRdb, only in-frame clones are kept and a portion is missing. That table supplies the V and J calls and clone size; D and trimming were determined from the DNA. The table has some 120,000 clones, about 92% seen once. The sequence derives from a man aged 50 to 59 with active COVID-19. Sequencing used peripheral blood. This chain joins TRBV13 and TRBJ2-1; D is unresolved. The CDR3: CASSFSSYNEQFF. Here the CDR3 DNA reads TGTGCCAGCAGCTTTAGCTCCTACAATGAGCAGTTCTTC. Full variable domain (outside the CDR3, taken from reference TRBV13 and TRBJ2-1): AAGVIQSPRHLIKEKRETATLKCYPIPRHDTVYWYQQGPGQDPQFLISFYEKMQSDKGSIPDRFSAQQFSDYHSELNMSSLELGDSALYFCASSFSSYNEQFFGPGTRLTVL.